This T cell receptor beta chain is from a study of T cell responses to AZD1222 COVID-19 vaccine. Turning to the study itself: Samples with a second dose at about 4 or about 12 weeks were pooled together. Study results and limitations: Spike-specific TCR breadth and depth both grew after two AZD1222 doses. Unmutated regions of variants are reportedly targeted by nearly half of spike-specific TCRs. Females made up more of the donors, who were largely white British, and clonal diversity may have come out too low.

Germline CDR1 reads LNHNV; CDR2 reads YYDKDF (reference sequence). The CDR3 has 14 amino acids. Deletions cut 0 bases from V and 0 bases from J, with 5 bases between. Produced via immunoSEQ multiplex PCR; TCRdb's table is partial and in-frame only. The sample has 95,000 to 150,000 clones, over 70% seen once. A remark on this clone: The antigen remains unidentified.

This material consisted of peripheral blood, taken on day 0 of AZD1222 vaccination. This sequence joins TRBV15 and TRBJ1-2; D is uncertain. The TCR sequence derives from an adult in good health. CDR3 nucleotide sequence: TGTGCCACCAGCAGAGAGGGGACTAACTATGGCTACACCTTC. It is translated as CATSREGTNYGYTF.